This paragraph covers one T cell receptor beta chain sequence. The data stem from a study of blood T cell repertoires in COVID-19. Recruits, aged about 18 to 95 years, lived in 20 to 30 US areas. Cohort allocation depended upon clinical history that participants reported. Two consecutive negative NP/OP PCR tests, clearance, or resolved symptoms defined Cohort 3 recovery. The CDR3 has 15 amino acids. In germline, CDR1 is MNHEY, CDR2 SVGAGI. Trimming cost V 2 bases and J 4 bases, with 14 bases left between them. The repertoire was sequenced with immunoSEQ multiplex PCR; TCRdb's copy has only in-frame clones and lacks some. The sample carries about 200,000 clones, 87% recorded once.

The sample consisted of PBMCs or T cells enriched from blood (not recorded which). This TCR was sampled from a woman in her twenties or thirties who had recovered from COVID-19. The chain links TRBV6-5 to TRBJ1-2; D unresolved. As DNA, the CDR3 is TGTGCCAGCAGTTACGTTCGGGAGGACCTCTATGGCTACACCTTC. Encoded protein: CASSYVREDLYGYTF.